Listed below are T cell receptor beta chains from one sample, sequenced in a study of T cell responses to AZD1222 COVID-19 vaccine. Clones were sequenced by immunoSEQ multiplex PCR, and TCRdb holds only the in-frame ones, with some missing. The top ten hold 6.5% to 8% of the sample, which has around 140,000 clones, 91% seen once. The input for sequencing was peripheral blood, taken 28 days after the second dose of the MenACWY control vaccine. These receptors all stem from an adult who received the MenACWY meningococcal vaccine as a control. The CDR3 runs from the conserved cysteine through the conserved F or W. D genes are given only for firm matches.

CDR3 length,D gene,J gene,V gene,CDR3 protein
15,-,TRBJ1-4,TRBV6-2/TRBV6-3,CASSYGGSRLEKLFF
14,TRBD1,TRBJ1-1,TRBV18,CASSKDRGDTEAFF
12,-,TRBJ1-2,TRBV5-4,CASSVQGGGYTF
12,-,TRBJ1-1,TRBV12-3/TRBV12-4,CASSLSSSEAFF
13,-,TRBJ1-1,TRBV30,CAWSGGSSTEAFF
14,-,TRBJ2-5,TRBV6-2/TRBV6-3,CASSYRGGRETQYF
14,-,TRBJ2-4,TRBV24-1,CATRQGGSKNIQYF
14,TRBD1,TRBJ1-6,TRBV7-8,CASRIQGVNSPLHF
13,-,TRBJ2-3,TRBV10-3,CAISENSPDTQYF
14,TRBD2,TRBJ2-3,TRBV11-3,CASSLGREIDTQYF
15,TRBD2,TRBJ2-7,TRBV9,CASSAGTSGIYEQYF
13,-,TRBJ2-7,TRBV27,CATRTGTSYEQYF
16,TRBD2,TRBJ2-1,TRBV13,CASSLSVAGGFNEQFF
14,-,TRBJ2-2,TRBV6-4,CASSELQGTGELFF
11,-,TRBJ1-6,TRBV20-1,CSARGYTYLHF
14,-,TRBJ2-3,TRBV29-1,CSDRASSFTDTQYF
20,TRBD1,TRBJ1-6,TRBV9,CASSAEGTGGFSSYNSPLHF
14,TRBD1,TRBJ2-1,TRBV11-1,CASSLRGLGNEQFF
14,TRBD2,TRBJ2-1,TRBV2,CASKTSGAYNEQFF
13,-,TRBJ1-6,TRBV11-2,CASSSHGNSPLHF
14,-,TRBJ1-1,TRBV9,CASSPRWGLTEAFF
15,-,TRBJ2-7,TRBV6-5,CASSSVGRASYEQYF
13,-,TRBJ2-1,TRBV19,CASSMVPLREQFF
17,-,TRBJ2-1,TRBV28,CASSLSPTGSSYNEQFF
13,-,TRBJ2-7,TRBV29-1,CSVVVQAQGEQYF
14,-,TRBJ2-7,TRBV27,CASSRLGGYYEQYF
15,TRBD2,TRBJ2-5,TRBV7-2,CASSATSGGYETQYF
15,-,TRBJ1-2,TRBV2,CASSEEQTGYYGYTF
15,TRBD2,TRBJ2-2,TRBV27,CAPPGAGGPCGELFF